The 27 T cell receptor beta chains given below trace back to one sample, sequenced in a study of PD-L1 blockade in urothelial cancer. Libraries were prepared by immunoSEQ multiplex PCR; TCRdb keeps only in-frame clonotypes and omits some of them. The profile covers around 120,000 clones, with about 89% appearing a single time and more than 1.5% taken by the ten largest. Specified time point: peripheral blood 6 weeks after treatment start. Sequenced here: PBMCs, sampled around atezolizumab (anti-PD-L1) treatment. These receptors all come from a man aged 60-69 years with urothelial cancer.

The CDR3 loop reads CASNPGRTNYGYTF. The CDR3 nucleotides are TGTGCCAGCAATCCCGGGAGGACTAACTATGGCTACACCTTC. The rearrangement joins TRBV27 to TRBJ1-2; D unresolved. This CDR3 is built from 14 residues. With 7 bases removed from V and 0 bases from J, the gap between germline ends came to 12 bases. Germline loops: CDR1 MNHEY, CDR2 SMNVEV (reference sequence).

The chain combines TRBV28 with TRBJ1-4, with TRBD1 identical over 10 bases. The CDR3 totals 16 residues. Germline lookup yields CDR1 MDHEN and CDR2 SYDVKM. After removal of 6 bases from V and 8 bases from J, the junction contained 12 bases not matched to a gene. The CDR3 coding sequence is TGTGCCAGCAGCTTTACCGCCGGGACAGGGGTCGAAAAACTGTTTTTT. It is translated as CASSFTAGTGVEKLFF.

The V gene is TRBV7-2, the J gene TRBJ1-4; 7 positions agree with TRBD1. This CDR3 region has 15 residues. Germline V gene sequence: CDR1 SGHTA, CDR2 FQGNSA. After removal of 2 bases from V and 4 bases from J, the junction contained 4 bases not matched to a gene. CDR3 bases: TGTGCCAGCAGCTTAAGGGGACAGAGTAATGAAAAACTGTTTTTT. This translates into CASSLRGQSNEKLFF. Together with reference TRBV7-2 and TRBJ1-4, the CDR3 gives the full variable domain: GAGVSQSPSNKVTEKGKDVELRCDPISGHTALYWYRQSLGQGLEFLIYFQGNSAPDKSGLPSDRFSAERTGGSVSTLTIQRTQQEDSAVYLCASSLRGQSNEKLFFGSGTQLSVL.

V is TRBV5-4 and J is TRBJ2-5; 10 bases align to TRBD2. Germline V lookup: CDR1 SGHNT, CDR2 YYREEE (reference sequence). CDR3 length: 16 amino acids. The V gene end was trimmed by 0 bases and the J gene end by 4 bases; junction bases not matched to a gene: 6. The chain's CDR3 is CASSLGLAGAGETQYF. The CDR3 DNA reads TGTGCCAGCAGCTTGGGGCTAGCGGGAGCGGGAGAGACCCAGTACTTC.

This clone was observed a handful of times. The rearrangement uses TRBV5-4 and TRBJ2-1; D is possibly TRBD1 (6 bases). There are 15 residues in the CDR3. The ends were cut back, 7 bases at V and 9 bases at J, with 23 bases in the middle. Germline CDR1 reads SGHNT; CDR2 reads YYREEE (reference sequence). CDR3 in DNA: TGTGCCAGCGCGAGACAGGATGGGGGATTCGGTGAGCAGTTCTTC. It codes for CASARQDGGFGEQFF.

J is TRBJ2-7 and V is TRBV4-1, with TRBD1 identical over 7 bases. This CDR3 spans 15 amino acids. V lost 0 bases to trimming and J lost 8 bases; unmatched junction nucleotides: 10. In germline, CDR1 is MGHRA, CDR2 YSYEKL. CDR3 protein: CASSQDTGQDYKQYF. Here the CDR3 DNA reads TGCGCCAGCAGCCAAGATACCGGACAGGATTATAAGCAGTACTTC.

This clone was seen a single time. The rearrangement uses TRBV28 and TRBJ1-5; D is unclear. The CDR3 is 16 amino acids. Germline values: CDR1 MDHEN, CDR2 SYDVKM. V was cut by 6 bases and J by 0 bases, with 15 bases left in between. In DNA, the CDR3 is TGTGCCAGCAGGATCCACGGGATCGCTAGCAATCAGCCCCAGCATTTT. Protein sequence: CASRIHGIASNQPQHF.

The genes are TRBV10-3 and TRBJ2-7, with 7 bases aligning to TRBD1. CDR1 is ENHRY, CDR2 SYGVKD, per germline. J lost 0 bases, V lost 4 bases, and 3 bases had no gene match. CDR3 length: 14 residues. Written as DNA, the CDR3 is TGTGCCATCAGTGGCCGGGACAGCTCCTACGAGCAGTACTTC. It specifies CAISGRDSSYEQYF.

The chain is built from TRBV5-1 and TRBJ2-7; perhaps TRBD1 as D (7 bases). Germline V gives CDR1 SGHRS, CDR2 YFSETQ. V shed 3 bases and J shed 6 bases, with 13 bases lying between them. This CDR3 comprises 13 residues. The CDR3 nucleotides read TGCGCCAGCAGCTCTCAGGGGGGAACCGAGCAGTACTTC. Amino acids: CASSSQGGTEQYF.

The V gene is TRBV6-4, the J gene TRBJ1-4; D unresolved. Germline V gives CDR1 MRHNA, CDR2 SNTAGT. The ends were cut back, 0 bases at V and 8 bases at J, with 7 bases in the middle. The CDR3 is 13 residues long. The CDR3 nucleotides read TGTGCCAGCAGTGACTCACGGAGGGAAAAACTGTTTTTT. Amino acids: CASSDSRREKLFF.

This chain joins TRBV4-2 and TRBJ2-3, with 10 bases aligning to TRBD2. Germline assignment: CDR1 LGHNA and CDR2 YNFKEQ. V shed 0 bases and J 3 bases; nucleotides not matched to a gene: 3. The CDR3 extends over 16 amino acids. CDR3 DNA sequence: TGTGCCAGCAGCCAAGATCAAGCGGGGGGGACAGATACGCAGTATTTT. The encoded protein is CASSQDQAGGTDTQYF.

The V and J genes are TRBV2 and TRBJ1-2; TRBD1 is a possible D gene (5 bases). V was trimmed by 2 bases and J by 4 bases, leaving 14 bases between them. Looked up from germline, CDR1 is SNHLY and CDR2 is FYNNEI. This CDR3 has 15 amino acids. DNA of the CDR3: TGTGCCAGCAGTGAAATGGGGCGGACGCTCTATGGCTACACCTTC. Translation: CASSEMGRTLYGYTF.

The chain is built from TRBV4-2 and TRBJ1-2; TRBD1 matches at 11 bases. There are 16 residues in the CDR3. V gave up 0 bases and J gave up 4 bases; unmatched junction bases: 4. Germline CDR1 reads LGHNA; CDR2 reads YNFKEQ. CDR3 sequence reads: CASSQERTGGVYGYTF. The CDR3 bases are TGTGCCAGCAGCCAAGAAAGGACAGGGGGCGTCTATGGCTACACCTTC.

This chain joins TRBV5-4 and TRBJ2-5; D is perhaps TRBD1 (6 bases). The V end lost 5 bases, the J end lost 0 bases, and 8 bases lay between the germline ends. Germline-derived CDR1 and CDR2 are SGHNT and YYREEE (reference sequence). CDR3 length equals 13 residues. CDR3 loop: CASSRQDQETQYF. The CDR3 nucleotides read TGTGCCAGCAGTCGACAGGACCAAGAGACCCAGTACTTC.

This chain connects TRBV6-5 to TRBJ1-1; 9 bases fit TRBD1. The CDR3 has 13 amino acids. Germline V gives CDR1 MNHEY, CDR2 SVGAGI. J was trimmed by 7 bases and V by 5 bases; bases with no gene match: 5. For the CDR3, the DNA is TGTGCCAGCAGTCGTACAGGGGGCGGTGAAGCTTTCTTT. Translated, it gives CASSRTGGGEAFF.

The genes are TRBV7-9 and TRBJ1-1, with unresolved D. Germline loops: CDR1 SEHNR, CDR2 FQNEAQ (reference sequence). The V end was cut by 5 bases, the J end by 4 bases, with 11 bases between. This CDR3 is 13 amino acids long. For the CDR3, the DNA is TGTGCCAGCAGCGAACAGATTGGCACTGAAGCTTTCTTT. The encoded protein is CASSEQIGTEAFF. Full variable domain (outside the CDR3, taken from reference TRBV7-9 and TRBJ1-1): DTGVSQNPRHKITKRGQNVTFRCDPISEHNRLYWYRQTLGQGPEFLTYFQNEAQLEKSRLLSDRFSAERPKGSFSTLEIQRTEQGDSAMYLCASSEQIGTEAFFGQGTRLTVV.

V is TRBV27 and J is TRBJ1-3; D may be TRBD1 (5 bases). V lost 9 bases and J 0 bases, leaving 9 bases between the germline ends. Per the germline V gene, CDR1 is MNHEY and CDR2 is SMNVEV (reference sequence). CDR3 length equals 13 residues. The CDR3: CARAGHSGNTIYF. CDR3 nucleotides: TGTGCCAGGGCAGGGCACTCTGGAAACACCATATATTTT.

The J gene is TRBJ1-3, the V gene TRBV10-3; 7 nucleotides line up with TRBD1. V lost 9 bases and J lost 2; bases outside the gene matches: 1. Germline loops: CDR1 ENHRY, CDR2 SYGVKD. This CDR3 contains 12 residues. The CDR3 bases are TGTGCCATGGGGACAGCTGGAAACACCATATATTTT. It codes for CAMGTAGNTIYF.

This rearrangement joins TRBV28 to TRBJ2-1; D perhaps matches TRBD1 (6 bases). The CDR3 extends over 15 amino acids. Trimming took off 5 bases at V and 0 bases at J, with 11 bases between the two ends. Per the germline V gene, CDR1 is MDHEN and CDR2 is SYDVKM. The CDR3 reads CASSVTGISYNEQFF. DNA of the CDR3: TGTGCCAGCAGTGTAACAGGGATCTCCTACAATGAGCAGTTCTTC.

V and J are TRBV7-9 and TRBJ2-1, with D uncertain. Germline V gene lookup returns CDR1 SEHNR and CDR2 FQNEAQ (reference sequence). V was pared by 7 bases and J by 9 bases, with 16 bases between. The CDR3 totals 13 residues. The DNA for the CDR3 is TGTGCCAGCACTCCTTTAGCCGAAACTGAGCAGTTCTTC. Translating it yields CASTPLAETEQFF.

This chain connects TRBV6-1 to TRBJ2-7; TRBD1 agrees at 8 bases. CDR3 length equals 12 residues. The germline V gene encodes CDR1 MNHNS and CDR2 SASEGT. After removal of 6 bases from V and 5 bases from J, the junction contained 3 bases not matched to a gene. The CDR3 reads CASSADRDEQYF. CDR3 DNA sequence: TGTGCCAGCAGCGCGGACAGGGACGAGCAGTACTTC.

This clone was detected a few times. In DNA, the CDR3 is TGTGCCAGCAGCTTAGCGACAGGGCAAGAGACCCAGTACTTC. Translating it yields CASSLATGQETQYF. The chain carries TRBV7-9 and TRBJ2-5; 7 nucleotides match TRBD1. CDR3 size: 14 residues. CDR1 is SEHNR and CDR2 is FQNEAQ in the germline V gene (reference sequence). The trim removed 0 bases at V and 2 bases at J, leaving 0 bases unmatched. Variable domain in full (rest from reference TRBV7-9 and TRBJ2-5): DTGVSQNPRHKITKRGQNVTFRCDPISEHNRLYWYRQTLGQGPEFLTYFQNEAQLEKSRLLSDRFSAERPKGSFSTLEIQRTEQGDSAMYLCASSLATGQETQYFGPGTRLLVL.

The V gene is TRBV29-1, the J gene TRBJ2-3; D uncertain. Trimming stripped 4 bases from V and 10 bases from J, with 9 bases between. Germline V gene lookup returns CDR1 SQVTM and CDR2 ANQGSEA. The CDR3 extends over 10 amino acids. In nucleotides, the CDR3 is TGCAGCGTTGGACTCTCCGCGCAGTATTTT. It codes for CSVGLSAQYF.

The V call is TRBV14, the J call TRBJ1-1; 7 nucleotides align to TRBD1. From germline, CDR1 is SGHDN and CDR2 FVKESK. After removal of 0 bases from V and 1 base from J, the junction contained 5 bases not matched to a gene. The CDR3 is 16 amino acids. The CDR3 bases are TGTGCCAGCAGCCAAGATCCTGGGACAGAGAACACTGAAGCTTTCTTT. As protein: CASSQDPGTENTEAFF.

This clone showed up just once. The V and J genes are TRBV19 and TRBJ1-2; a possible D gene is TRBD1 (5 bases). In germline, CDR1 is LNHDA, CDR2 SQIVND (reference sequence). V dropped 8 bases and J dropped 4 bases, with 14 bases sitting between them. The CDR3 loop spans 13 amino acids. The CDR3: CASLRQNPYGYTF. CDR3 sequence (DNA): TGTGCCAGTCTCCGACAGAATCCCTATGGCTACACCTTC.

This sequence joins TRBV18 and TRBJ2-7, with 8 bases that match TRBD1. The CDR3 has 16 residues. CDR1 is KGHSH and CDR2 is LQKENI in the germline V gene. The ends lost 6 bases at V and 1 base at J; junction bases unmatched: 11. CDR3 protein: CASSDQVGQGSYEQYF. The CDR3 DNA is TGTGCCAGCTCTGACCAGGTCGGACAGGGTTCCTACGAGCAGTACTTC.

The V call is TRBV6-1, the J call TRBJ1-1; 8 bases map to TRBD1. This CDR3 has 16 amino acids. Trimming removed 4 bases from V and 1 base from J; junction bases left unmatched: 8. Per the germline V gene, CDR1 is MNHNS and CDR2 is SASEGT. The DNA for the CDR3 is TGTGCCAGCAGTGCAGGGACAGGATATACGAACACTGAAGCTTTCTTT. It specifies CASSAGTGYTNTEAFF.